This record concerns one T cell receptor beta chain sequence. The antigen remains unidentified. TCRdb reanalysed the reads using MiXCR and keeps one entry per CDR3 protein. The sample carries a few hundred thousand distinct CDR3 sequences, 26% recorded once. The sample originates from a study of T cell repertoires in cytomegalovirus infection. Findings and limits, study-wide: There were HLA-C-restricted CMV-specific TCR beta clonotypes dominating the ex vivo response.

The sequence was collected from a human donor in good health (CMV status not recorded). Some clones in this sample may be carry-over from other donors' samples. The sequencing sample was made of PBMCs.

The chain's CDR3 is CASSLRRAVSKGNEQFF. The CDR3 bases are TGCGCCAGCAGCTTGAGACGAGCGGTCTCTAAGGGGAATGAGCAGTTCTTC. The rearrangement joins TRBV5-1 to TRBJ2-1; D may correspond to TRBD1 or TRBD2 (5 bases each). Per the germline V gene, CDR1 is SGHRS and CDR2 is YFSETQ. This CDR3 comprises 17 residues. The V gene lost 1 base and the J gene lost 7 bases, with 21 bases spanning the gap.